The sample holds a few counts of the clone carrying this T cell receptor beta chain. The antigen is unknown. The data derive from a study of response to subunit inactivated influenza vaccine. V was pared by 3 bases and J by 1 base, with 19 bases between. Per the germline V gene, CDR1 is MNHEY and CDR2 is SMNVEV (reference sequence). This CDR3 spans 17 amino acids. Study-level findings and limits: It was suggested by the authors that few new T cells are recruited by each seasonal influenza vaccination.

TCRdb redid the calling of the RT-PCR reads with MiXCR, one entry per CDR3 protein. This table holds 750,000 to 850,000 distinct CDR3 sequences, 18% found once. The J gene is TRBJ2-7, the V gene TRBV27; TRBD1 is a possible D gene (6 bases). The TCR sequence derives from a man in his fifties or sixties who received an inactivated influenza vaccine. The sample consisted of PBMCs from blood, taken 5 days after vaccination. In DNA form, the CDR3 reads TGTGCCAGCAGTTTCCGTGTTGGGGGCGAAGCATCCTACGAGCAGTACTTC. It codes for CASSFRVGGEASYEQYF.